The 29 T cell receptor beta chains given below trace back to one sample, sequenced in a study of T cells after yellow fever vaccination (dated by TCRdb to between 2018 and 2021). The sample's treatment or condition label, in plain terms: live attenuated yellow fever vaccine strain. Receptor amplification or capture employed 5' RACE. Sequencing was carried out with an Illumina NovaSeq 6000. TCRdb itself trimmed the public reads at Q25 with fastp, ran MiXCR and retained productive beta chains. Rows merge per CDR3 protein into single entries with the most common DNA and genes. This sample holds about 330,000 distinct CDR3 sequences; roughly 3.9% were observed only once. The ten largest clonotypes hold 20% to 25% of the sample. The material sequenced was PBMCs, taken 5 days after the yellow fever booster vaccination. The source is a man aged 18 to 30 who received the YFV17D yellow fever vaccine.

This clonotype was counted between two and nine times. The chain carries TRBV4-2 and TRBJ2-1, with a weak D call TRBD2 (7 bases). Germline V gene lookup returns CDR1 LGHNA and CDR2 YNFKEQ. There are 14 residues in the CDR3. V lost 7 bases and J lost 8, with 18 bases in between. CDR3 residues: CASTGRGGPYEQFF. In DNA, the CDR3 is TGTGCCAGCACGGGAAGGGGGGGGCCCTATGAGCAGTTCTTC.

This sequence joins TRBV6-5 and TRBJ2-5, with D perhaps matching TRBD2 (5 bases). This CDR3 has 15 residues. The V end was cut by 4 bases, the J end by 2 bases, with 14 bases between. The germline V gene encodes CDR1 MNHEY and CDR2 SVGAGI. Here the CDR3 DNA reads TGTGCCAGCAGTTGGATTACTAGAGGGCAAGAGACCCAGTACTTC. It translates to CASSWITRGQETQYF.

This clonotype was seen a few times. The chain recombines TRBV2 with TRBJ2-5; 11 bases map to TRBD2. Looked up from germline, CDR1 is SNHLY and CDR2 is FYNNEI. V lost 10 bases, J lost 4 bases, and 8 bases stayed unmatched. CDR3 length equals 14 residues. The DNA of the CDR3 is TGTGCCACTGATAGCGGGGGGGCCGTAGAGACCCAGTACTTC. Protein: CATDSGGAVETQYF.

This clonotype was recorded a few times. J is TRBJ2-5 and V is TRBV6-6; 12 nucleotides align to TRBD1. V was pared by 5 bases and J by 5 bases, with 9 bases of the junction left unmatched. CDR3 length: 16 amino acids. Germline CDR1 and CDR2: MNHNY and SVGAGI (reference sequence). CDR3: CASSTGQGAIGETQYF. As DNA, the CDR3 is TGTGCCAGCAGTACGGGACAGGGGGCGATTGGGGAGACCCAGTACTTC.

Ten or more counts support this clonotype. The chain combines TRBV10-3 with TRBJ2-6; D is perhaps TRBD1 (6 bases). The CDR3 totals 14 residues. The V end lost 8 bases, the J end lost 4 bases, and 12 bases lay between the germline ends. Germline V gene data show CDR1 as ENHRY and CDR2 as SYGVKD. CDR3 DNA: TGTGCCATCGCCAGGGGTTCCGGGGCCAACGTCCTGACTTTC. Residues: CAIARGSGANVLTF.

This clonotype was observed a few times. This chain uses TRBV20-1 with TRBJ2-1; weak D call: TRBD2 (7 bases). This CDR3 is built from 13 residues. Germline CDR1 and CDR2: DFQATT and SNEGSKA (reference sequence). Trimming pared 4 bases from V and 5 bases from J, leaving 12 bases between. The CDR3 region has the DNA TGCAGTGCTATTGGCGGGGGCCACAATGAGCAGTTCTTC. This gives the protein CSAIGGGHNEQFF.

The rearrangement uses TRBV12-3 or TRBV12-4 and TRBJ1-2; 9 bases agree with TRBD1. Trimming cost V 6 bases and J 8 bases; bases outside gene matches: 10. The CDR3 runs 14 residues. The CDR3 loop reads CASSPGQGRRGYTF. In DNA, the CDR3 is TGTGCCAGCAGCCCGGGACAGGGACGTCGGGGCTACACCTTC.

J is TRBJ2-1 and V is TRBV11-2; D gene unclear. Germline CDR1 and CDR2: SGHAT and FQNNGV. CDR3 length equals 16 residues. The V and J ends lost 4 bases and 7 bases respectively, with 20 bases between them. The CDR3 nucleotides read TGTGCCAGCAGCTCGCTTCAGGAGACGGGTATAAATGAGCAGTTCTTC. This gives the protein CASSSLQETGINEQFF.

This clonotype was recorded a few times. The CDR3 region has the DNA TGTGCCAGCAGCCTGGGAGGGCCAGCTAACTATGGCTACACCTTC. Translated, it gives CASSLGGPANYGYTF. The chain couples TRBV14 to TRBJ1-2; D is unresolved. This CDR3 is built from 15 residues. Trimming shortened V by 4 bases and J by 0 bases, and 12 bases separated the two germline ends. Germline V gene lookup returns CDR1 SGHDN and CDR2 FVKESK.

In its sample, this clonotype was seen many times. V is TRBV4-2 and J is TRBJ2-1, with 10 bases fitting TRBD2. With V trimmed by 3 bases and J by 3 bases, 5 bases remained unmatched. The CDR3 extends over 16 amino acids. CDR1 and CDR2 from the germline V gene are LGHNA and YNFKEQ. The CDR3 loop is CASSHITSGDYNEQFF. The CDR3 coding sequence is TGTGCCAGCAGCCATATCACTAGCGGGGACTACAATGAGCAGTTCTTC.

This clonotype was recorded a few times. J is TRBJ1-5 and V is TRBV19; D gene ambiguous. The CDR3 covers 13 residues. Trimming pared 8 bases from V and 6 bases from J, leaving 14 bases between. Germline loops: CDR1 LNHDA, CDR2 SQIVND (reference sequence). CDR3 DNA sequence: TGTGCCAGTGCCGAGGAGTGGCGTCAGCCCCAGCATTTT. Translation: CASAEEWRQPQHF.

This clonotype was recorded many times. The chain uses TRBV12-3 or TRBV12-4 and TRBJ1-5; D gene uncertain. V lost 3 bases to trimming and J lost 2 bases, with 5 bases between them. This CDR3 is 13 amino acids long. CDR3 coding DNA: TGTGCCAGCAGTTTTGGGGGCAATCAGCCCCAGCATTTT. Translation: CASSFGGNQPQHF.

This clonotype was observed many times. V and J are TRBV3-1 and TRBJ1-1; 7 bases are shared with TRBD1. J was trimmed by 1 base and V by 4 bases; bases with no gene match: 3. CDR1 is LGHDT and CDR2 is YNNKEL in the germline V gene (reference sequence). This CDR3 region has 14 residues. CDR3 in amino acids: CASSRGQSNTEAFF. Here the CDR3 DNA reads TGTGCCAGCAGCCGGGGACAGTCGAACACTGAAGCTTTCTTT.

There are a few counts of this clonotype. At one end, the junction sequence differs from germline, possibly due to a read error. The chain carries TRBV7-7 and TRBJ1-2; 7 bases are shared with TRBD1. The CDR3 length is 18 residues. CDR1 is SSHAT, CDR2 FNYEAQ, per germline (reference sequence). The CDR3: CASSLYPSVGQPNYGYTF. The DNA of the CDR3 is TGTGCTAGCAGCTTATATCCCTCGGTGGGACAGCCCAACTATGGCTACACCTTC.

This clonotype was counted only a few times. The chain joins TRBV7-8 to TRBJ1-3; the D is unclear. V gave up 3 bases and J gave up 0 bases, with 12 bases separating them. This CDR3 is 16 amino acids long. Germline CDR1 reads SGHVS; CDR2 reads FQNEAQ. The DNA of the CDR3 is TGTGCCAGCAGCTTTTCCAGAATTTTCTCTGGAAACACCATATATTTT. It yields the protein CASSFSRIFSGNTIYF.

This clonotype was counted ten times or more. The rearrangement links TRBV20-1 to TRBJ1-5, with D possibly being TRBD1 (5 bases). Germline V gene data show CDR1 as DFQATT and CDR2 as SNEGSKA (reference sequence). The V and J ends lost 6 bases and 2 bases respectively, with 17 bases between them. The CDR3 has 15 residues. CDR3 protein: CSAASGRHGNQPQHF. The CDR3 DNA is TGCAGTGCCGCTTCGGGGCGCCATGGCAATCAGCCCCAGCATTTT.

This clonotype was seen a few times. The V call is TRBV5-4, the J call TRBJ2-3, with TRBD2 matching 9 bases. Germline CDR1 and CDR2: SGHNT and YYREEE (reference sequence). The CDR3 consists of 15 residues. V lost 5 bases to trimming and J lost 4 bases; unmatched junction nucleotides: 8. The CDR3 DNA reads TGTGCCAGCAGACCTGCGGGGGGGCCTTCAGATACGCAGTATTTT. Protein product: CASRPAGGPSDTQYF.

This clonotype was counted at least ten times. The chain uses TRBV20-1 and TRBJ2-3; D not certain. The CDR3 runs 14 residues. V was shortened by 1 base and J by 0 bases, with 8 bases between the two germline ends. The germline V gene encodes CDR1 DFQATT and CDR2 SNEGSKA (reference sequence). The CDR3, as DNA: TGCAGTGCTAGAGGCACTTCGAGCACAGATACGCAGTATTTT. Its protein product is CSARGTSSTDTQYF.

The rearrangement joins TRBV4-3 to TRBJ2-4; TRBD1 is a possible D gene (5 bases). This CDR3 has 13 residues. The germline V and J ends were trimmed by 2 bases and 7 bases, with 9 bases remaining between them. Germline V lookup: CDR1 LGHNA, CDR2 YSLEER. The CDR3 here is CASSQPGWNIQYF. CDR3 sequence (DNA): TGCGCCAGCAGCCAACCAGGGTGGAACATTCAGTACTTC.

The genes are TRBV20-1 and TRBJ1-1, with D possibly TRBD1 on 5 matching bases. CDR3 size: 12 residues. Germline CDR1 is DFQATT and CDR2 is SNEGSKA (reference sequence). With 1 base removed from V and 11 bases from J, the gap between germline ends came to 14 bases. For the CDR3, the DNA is TGCAGTGCTAGAGGGGACCACCCCGGCGCTTTCTTT. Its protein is CSARGDHPGAFF.

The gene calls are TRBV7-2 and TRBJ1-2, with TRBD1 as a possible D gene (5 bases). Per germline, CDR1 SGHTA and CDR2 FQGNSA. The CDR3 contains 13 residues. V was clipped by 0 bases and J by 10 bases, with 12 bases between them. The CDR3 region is CASSLALRTTYTF. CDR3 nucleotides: TGTGCCAGCAGCTTAGCGCTTAGGACAACCTACACCTTC.

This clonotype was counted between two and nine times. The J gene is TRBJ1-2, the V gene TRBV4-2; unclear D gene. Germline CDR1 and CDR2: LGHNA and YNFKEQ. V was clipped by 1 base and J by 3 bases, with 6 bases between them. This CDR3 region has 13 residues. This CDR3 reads CASSQAEYYGYTF. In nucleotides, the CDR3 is TGTGCCAGCAGCCAAGCTGAGTACTATGGCTACACCTTC.

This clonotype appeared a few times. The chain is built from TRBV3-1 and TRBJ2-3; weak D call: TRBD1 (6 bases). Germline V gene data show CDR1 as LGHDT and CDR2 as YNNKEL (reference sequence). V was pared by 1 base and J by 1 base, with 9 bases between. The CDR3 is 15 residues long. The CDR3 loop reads CASSQAGQGTDTQYF. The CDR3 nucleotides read TGTGCCAGCAGCCAAGCGGGACAAGGCACAGATACGCAGTATTTT.

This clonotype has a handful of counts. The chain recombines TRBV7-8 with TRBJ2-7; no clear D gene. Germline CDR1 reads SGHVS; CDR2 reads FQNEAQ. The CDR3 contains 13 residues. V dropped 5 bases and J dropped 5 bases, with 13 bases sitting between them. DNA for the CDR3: TGTGCCAGCAGCCCCCTATTATCTAACGAGCAGTACGTC. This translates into CASSPLLSNEQYV.

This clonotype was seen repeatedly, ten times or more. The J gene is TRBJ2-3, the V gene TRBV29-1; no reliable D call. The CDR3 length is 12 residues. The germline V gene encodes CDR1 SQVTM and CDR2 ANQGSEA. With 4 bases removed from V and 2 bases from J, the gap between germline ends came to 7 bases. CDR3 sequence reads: CSVGLHTDTQYF. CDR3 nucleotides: TGCAGCGTTGGTCTCCACACAGATACGCAGTATTTT.

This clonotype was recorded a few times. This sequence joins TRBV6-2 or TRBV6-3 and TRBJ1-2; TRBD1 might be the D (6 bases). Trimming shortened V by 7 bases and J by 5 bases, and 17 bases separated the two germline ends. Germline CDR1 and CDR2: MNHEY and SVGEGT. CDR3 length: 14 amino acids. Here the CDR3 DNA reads TGTGCCAGCACCCCCGATGGACAGCCGTATGGCTACACCTTC. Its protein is CASTPDGQPYGYTF.

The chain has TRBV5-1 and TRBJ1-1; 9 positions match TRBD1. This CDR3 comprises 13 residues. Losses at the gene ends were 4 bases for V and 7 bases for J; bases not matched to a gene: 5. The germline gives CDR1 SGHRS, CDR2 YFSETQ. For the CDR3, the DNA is TGCGCCAGCAGCCTGAGGACAGGGGATGAAGCTTTCTTT. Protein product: CASSLRTGDEAFF. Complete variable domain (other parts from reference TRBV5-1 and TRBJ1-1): KAGVTQTPRYLIKTRGQQVTLSCSPISGHRSVSWYQQTPGQGLQFLFEYFSETQRNKGNFPGRFSGRQFSNSRSEMNVSTLELGDSALYLCASSLRTGDEAFFGQGTRLTVV.

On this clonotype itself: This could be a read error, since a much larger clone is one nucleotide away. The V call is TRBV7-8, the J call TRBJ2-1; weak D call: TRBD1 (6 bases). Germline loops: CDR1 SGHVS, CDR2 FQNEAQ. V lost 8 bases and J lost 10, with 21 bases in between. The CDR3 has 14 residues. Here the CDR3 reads CASCPLPGAAEQFF. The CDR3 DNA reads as TGTGCCAGCTGCCCACTCCCAGGGGCCGCCGAGCAGTTCTTC.

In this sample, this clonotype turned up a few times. The CDR3 protein is CASSQARVGQPQHF. CDR3 DNA: TGCGCCAGCAGCCAAGCAAGGGTAGGTCAGCCCCAGCATTTT. The chain carries TRBV4-1 and TRBJ1-5, with D uncertain. With 1 base removed from V and 6 bases from J, the gap between germline ends came to 10 bases. CDR1 MGHRA and CDR2 YSYEKL come from the germline V gene. The CDR3 has 14 residues.